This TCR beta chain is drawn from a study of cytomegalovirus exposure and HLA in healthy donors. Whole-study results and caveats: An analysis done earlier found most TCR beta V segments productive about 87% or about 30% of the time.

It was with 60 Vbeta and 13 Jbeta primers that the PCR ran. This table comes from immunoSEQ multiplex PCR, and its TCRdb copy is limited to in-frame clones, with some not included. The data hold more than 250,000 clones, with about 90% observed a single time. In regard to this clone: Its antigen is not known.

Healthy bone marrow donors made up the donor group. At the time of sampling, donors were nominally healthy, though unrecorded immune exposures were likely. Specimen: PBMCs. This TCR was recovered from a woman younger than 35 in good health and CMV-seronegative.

The CDR3 protein is CASSQDGRGGSYEQYF. CDR3 in DNA: TGTGCCAGCAGCCAAGACGGGCGGGGGGGTTCCTACGAGCAGTACTTC. The rearrangement joins TRBV4-2 to TRBJ2-7, with 9 positions matching TRBD2. The trim removed 0 bases at V and 1 base at J, leaving 4 bases unmatched. Germline V gives CDR1 LGHNA, CDR2 YNFKEQ. The CDR3 covers 16 residues.